These 31 T cell receptor beta chains share one sample of origin, sequenced in a study of shared clonotypes between healthy human individuals. Here immunoSEQ multiplex PCR was the method, and the copy in TCRdb shows in-frame clones only, minus some. The sample has 400,000 to 600,000 clones; approximately 95% are singletons. Sequencing was carried out using naive CD4+ T cells sorted from blood. Subset reported: CD45RA+ positively selected. Receptors were obtained from a woman aged 30 to 39 in good health.

CDR3 nucleotide sequence: TGTGCCATCAGTGACTCCACAGGGATAGAGACCCAGTACTTC. Translating it yields CAISDSTGIETQYF. The chain combines TRBV10-3 with TRBJ2-5; D perhaps matches TRBD1 (6 bases). There are 14 residues in the CDR3. V was trimmed by 3 bases and J by 4 bases, leaving 12 bases between them. From germline, CDR1 is ENHRY and CDR2 SYGVKD.

V gene TRBV18 combines with J gene TRBJ1-1; a possible D gene is TRBD1 (6 bases). Germline CDR1 is KGHSH and CDR2 is LQKENI. The CDR3 has 13 amino acids. V was trimmed by 3 bases and J by 7 bases, leaving 12 bases between them. The CDR3 is CASSPQDSLEAFF. The CDR3 nucleotides read TGTGCCAGCTCACCTCAGGACAGCCTTGAAGCTTTCTTT.

V usage is TRBV5-4 and J usage is TRBJ2-5; D not resolved. V was clipped by 0 bases and J by 3 bases, with 6 bases between them. Looked up from germline, CDR1 is SGHNT and CDR2 is YYREEE (reference sequence). This CDR3 has 13 residues. Here the CDR3 reads CASSLVEEETQYF. CDR3 bases: TGTGCCAGCAGCTTGGTTGAAGAAGAGACCCAGTACTTC. The whole variable domain, remainder taken from reference TRBV5-4 and TRBJ2-5, is ETGVTQSPTHLIKTRGQQVTLRCSSQSGHNTVSWYQQALGQGPQFIFQYYREEENGRGNFPPRFSGLQFPNYSSELNVNALELDDSALYLCASSLVEEETQYFGPGTRLLVL.

V gene TRBV28 combines with J gene TRBJ1-5; 7 nucleotides agree with TRBD1. This CDR3 is built from 16 residues. From germline, CDR1 is MDHEN and CDR2 SYDVKM. J gave up 3 bases and V 2 bases, and 7 bases lay outside the gene matches. CDR3 region: CASSLTVTGFNQPQHF. CDR3 bases: TGTGCCAGCAGTTTAACAGTGACAGGGTTCAATCAGCCCCAGCATTTT.

This chain uses TRBV18 with TRBJ1-2; perhaps TRBD1 as D (6 bases). CDR3 size: 13 residues. Trimming took 3 bases from V and 8 from J, leaving 13 bases between them. From germline, CDR1 is KGHSH and CDR2 LQKENI. The chain's CDR3 is CASSPEDRHGYTF. CDR3 nucleotides: TGTGCCAGCTCACCGGAAGACAGGCACGGCTACACCTTC.

The chain recombines TRBV5-1 with TRBJ1-2, with D possibly being TRBD1 (6 bases). Trimming stripped 0 bases from V and 7 bases from J, with 16 bases between. CDR1 is SGHRS and CDR2 is YFSETQ in the germline V gene. CDR3 size: 15 residues. The CDR3 DNA reads as TGCGCCAGCAGCTTGGAGCCCGGACAGAAACGTGGCTACACCTTC. This gives the protein CASSLEPGQKRGYTF.

J is TRBJ1-4 and V is TRBV5-6; a weak D match, TRBD1 (5 bases). V gave up 3 bases and J gave up 13 bases, with 25 bases separating them. Germline CDR1 reads SGHDT; CDR2 reads YYEEEE. This CDR3 spans 16 amino acids. The CDR3 sequence is CASSSLGDAWNGGLFF. The CDR3 DNA reads as TGTGCCAGCAGCTCGTTGGGGGACGCGTGGAACGGTGGACTGTTTTTT.

The rearrangement joins TRBV18 to TRBJ2-1, with D possibly being TRBD2 (6 bases). This CDR3 spans 13 amino acids. Looked up from germline, CDR1 is KGHSH and CDR2 is LQKENI. V was pared by 6 bases and J by 4 bases, with 10 bases between. As DNA, the CDR3 is TGTGCCAGCTCGGGGGGAAGGTACAATGAGCAGTTCTTC. The encoded protein is CASSGGRYNEQFF.

The chain uses TRBV28 and TRBJ2-7; D unclear. Germline V gives CDR1 MDHEN, CDR2 SYDVKM. V lost 1 base to trimming and J lost 2 bases, with 3 bases between them. This CDR3 is built from 12 residues. The CDR3 sequence: CASSLYAYEQYF. The CDR3 DNA reads TGTGCCAGCAGTTTATATGCCTACGAGCAGTACTTC.

As for this clone: Other DNA sequences in this specimen translate into the identical CDR3. The rearrangement links TRBV19 to TRBJ1-5; D is perhaps TRBD1 (5 bases). The CDR3 sequence is 13 residues long. The ends were cut back, 5 bases at V and 4 bases at J, with 9 bases in the middle. The germline V gene has CDR1 LNHDA and CDR2 SQIVND (reference sequence). Written as DNA, the CDR3 is TGTGCCAGTAGTCGGGACGGTAATCAGCCCCAGCATTTT. It specifies CASSRDGNQPQHF.

The V and J genes are TRBV5-1 and TRBJ1-4; no clear D gene. CDR3 length equals 14 residues. Trimming removed 4 bases at V and 0 bases at J, with 7 bases between. Germline V gene data show CDR1 as SGHRS and CDR2 as YFSETQ. Here the CDR3 DNA reads TGCGCCAGCAGCAGGCTTGCAACTAATGAAAAACTGTTTTTT. Residues: CASSRLATNEKLFF.

This sequence joins TRBV5-1 and TRBJ2-7, with a weak D call TRBD1 (6 bases). The CDR3 sequence is 14 residues long. Germline-derived CDR1 and CDR2 are SGHRS and YFSETQ. V lost 5 bases to trimming and J lost 2 bases, with 14 bases between them. The CDR3 bases are TGCGCCAGCAGGTTAGGACAGCGACCCTACGAGCAGTACTTC. This translates into CASRLGQRPYEQYF.

This chain links TRBV6-4 with TRBJ1-1, with D uncertain. V was cut by 6 bases and J by 2 bases, with 7 bases left in between. The CDR3 sequence is 12 residues long. Germline V CDR1 and CDR2: MRHNA, SNTAGT. The chain's CDR3 is CASRKGNTEAFF. The CDR3, as DNA: TGTGCCAGCAGAAAAGGAAACACTGAAGCTTTCTTT.

The J gene is TRBJ2-7, the V gene TRBV18; D perhaps matches TRBD2 (6 bases). V gave up 3 bases and J gave up 2 bases, with 17 bases separating them. Per germline, CDR1 KGHSH and CDR2 LQKENI. This CDR3 has 16 amino acids. The CDR3 spells CASSPLRTGDAYEQYF. The CDR3 region has the DNA TGTGCCAGCTCACCGTTACGAACGGGAGACGCCTACGAGCAGTACTTC.

The table lists this clone with a count of one. This chain joins TRBV10-2 and TRBJ2-7; 7 nucleotides match TRBD1. Germline V lookup: CDR1 WSHSY, CDR2 SAAADI. V was pared by 8 bases and J by 3 bases, with 16 bases of the junction left unmatched. The CDR3 is made up of 16 amino acids. The CDR3 DNA follows: TGCGCCAGCGGGTTTCAAGTACAGGGGTGGTTCTACGAGCAGTACTTC. This codes for CASGFQVQGWFYEQYF.

The chain is built from TRBV27 and TRBJ2-7; 8 positions match TRBD1. This CDR3 has 14 amino acids. Germline CDR1 reads MNHEY; CDR2 reads SMNVEV (reference sequence). V was pared by 6 bases and J by 2 bases, with 6 bases of the junction left unmatched. This CDR3 reads CASRTGAKPYEQYF. The CDR3 DNA reads TGTGCCAGCAGGACAGGGGCAAAACCCTACGAGCAGTACTTC.

This clone has a single count. The chain has TRBV28 and TRBJ2-4; D unclear. Per germline, CDR1 MDHEN and CDR2 SYDVKM. The CDR3 has 16 amino acids. Between the trimmed V and J ends, which lost 4 bases and 0 bases, there was a span of 13 bases. This chain's CDR3 is CASSSPDIVAKNIQYF. DNA for the CDR3: TGTGCCAGCAGTTCCCCAGACATTGTAGCCAAAAACATTCAGTACTTC.

The chain links TRBV9 to TRBJ2-3; D gene uncertain. Trimming took off 0 bases at V and 0 bases at J, with 8 bases between the two ends. This CDR3 comprises 15 residues. CDR1 SGDLS and CDR2 YYNGEE come from the germline V gene. CDR3 protein: CASSVEAASTDTQYF. In DNA, the CDR3 is TGTGCCAGCAGCGTAGAGGCCGCCAGCACAGATACGCAGTATTTT. Combining the CDR3 with reference TRBV9 and TRBJ2-3 gives the whole variable domain DSGVTQTPKHLITATGQRVTLRCSPRSGDLSVYWYQQSLDQGLQFLIQYYNGEERAKGNILERFSAQQFPDLHSELNLSSLELGDSALYFCASSVEAASTDTQYFGPGTRLTVL.

In nucleotides, the CDR3 is TGTGCCTGGAGCCGGGGACTAGCGGAAGAGACCCAGTACTTC. It translates to CAWSRGLAEETQYF. V gene TRBV30 combines with J gene TRBJ2-5, with 11 bases lining up with TRBD2. The CDR3 extends over 14 amino acids. Germline trimming cut 3 bases from V and 3 bases from J; bases unmatched to any gene: 3. The V gene's germline CDR1 is GTSNPN and CDR2 SVGIG (reference sequence).

The chain has TRBV15 and TRBJ1-4; D might be TRBD1 (5 bases). Germline V CDR1 and CDR2: LNHNV, YYDKDF (reference sequence). Trimming took off 3 bases at V and 7 bases at J, with 15 bases between the two ends. This CDR3 has 15 residues. CDR3 sequence reads: CATSSRDHSREKLFF. DNA of the CDR3: TGTGCCACCAGCAGCCGGGACCACAGTCGTGAAAAACTGTTTTTT.

The CDR3 is CASSLVGIEQFF. The CDR3 nucleotides are TGTGCCAGCAGCTTGGTGGGAATTGAGCAGTTCTTC. J is TRBJ2-1 and V is TRBV5-4; unclear D gene. Trimming removed 0 bases from V and 9 bases from J, with 7 bases in between. The CDR3 sequence is 12 residues long. Germline values: CDR1 SGHNT, CDR2 YYREEE (reference sequence).

This clone showed up just once. The V gene is TRBV4-1, the J gene TRBJ2-2, with 9 bases matching TRBD2. Germline V CDR1 and CDR2: MGHRA, YSYEKL. V lost 3 bases to trimming and J lost 5 bases; unmatched junction nucleotides: 10. CDR3 size: 17 residues. CDR3 sequence (DNA): TGCGCCAGCAGCCATCTCTTAGCGGGAGTCGGTACCGGGGAGCTGTTTTTT. Translated: CASSHLLAGVGTGELFF.

The V and J genes are TRBV6-1 and TRBJ2-7; unclear D gene. Germline lookup yields CDR1 MNHNS and CDR2 SASEGT. The CDR3 runs to 13 residues. Trimming took 3 bases from V and 12 from J, leaving 18 bases between them. The CDR3 sequence is CASSDSLGRMTYF. CDR3 DNA sequence: TGTGCCAGCAGTGACTCCCTTGGCCGGATGACGTACTTC.

The V gene is TRBV11-2, the J gene TRBJ2-7; D remains unclear. Trimming left V 2 bases short and J 3 bases short, with 5 bases between. The CDR3 has 12 amino acids. Germline V gene lookup returns CDR1 SGHAT and CDR2 FQNNGV. CDR3 residues: CASSLSYYEQYF. Here the CDR3 DNA reads TGTGCCAGCAGCTTAAGCTACTACGAGCAGTACTTC.

The genes are TRBV6-5 and TRBJ2-7; TRBD2 matches at 9 bases. In germline, CDR1 is MNHEY, CDR2 SVGAGI. The CDR3 contains 14 residues. The junction had 11 bases not matched to a gene; V was cut back by 8 bases and J by 6 bases. CDR3 protein: CASRWGLAGSEQYF. CDR3 sequence (DNA): TGTGCCAGCCGATGGGGCCTAGCGGGAAGCGAGCAGTACTTC.

This chain links TRBV6-1 with TRBJ1-1, with D uncertain. The CDR3 loop spans 13 amino acids. Germline V CDR1 and CDR2: MNHNS, SASEGT. V lost 3 bases, J lost 1 base, and 6 bases lay in between. This CDR3 reads CASSDLQNTEAFF. CDR3 nucleotides: TGTGCCAGCAGTGACTTACAGAACACTGAAGCTTTCTTT.

The chain links TRBV9 to TRBJ1-3; 7 bases match TRBD1. Germline loops: CDR1 SGDLS, CDR2 YYNGEE. The V gene end was trimmed by 2 bases and the J gene end by 2 bases; junction bases not matched to a gene: 4. This CDR3 comprises 15 residues. The DNA of the CDR3 is TGTGCCAGCAGCGTCCGGGACAGTGCTGGAAACACCATATATTTT. As protein: CASSVRDSAGNTIYF.

The chain couples TRBV19 to TRBJ2-7, with 9 bases matching TRBD2. CDR3 length equals 18 residues. Germline loops: CDR1 LNHDA, CDR2 SQIVND (reference sequence). With 6 bases clipped from V and 2 bases from J, the junction kept 17 bases outside the gene matches. CDR3 sequence: CASRVPRLWTSEPYEQYF. The CDR3 bases are TGTGCCAGTAGGGTACCCCGATTATGGACTAGCGAACCCTACGAGCAGTACTTC.

The sample holds one count of this clone. The chain combines TRBV30 with TRBJ2-7; maybe TRBD2 (6 bases). Germline V gene sequence: CDR1 GTSNPN, CDR2 SVGIG (reference sequence). The CDR3 covers 12 residues. Trimming cost V 3 bases and J 7 bases, with 13 bases left between them. The CDR3 bases are TGTGCCTGGAGCGGAAGCGGGTTTGAGCAGTACTTC. Encoded protein: CAWSGSGFEQYF.

Concerning this clone: One junction end does not reproduce the germline sequence, and a read error may be involved. Written as DNA, the CDR3 is TGCGCCAGCAGTCCGGGGTTAGGGTTGATCTATGAACAGTTCTTC. Translation gives CASSPGLGLIYEQFF. The chain employs TRBV5-1 and TRBJ2-1; the D gene is possibly TRBD2 (5 bases). The CDR3 sequence is 15 residues long. The germline V gene has CDR1 SGHRS and CDR2 YFSETQ.

The chain joins TRBV28 to TRBJ1-1; the match to TRBD1 covers 7 bases. The germline CDR1 and CDR2 sequences are MDHEN and SYDVKM. This CDR3 has 11 residues. V lost 3 bases, J lost 11 bases, and 3 bases stayed unmatched. CDR3 nucleotide sequence: TGTGCCAGCAGTTTTCAGGGGGGGGCTTTCTTT. Protein sequence: CASSFQGGAFF.